This T cell receptor beta chain came from a study of breast tumors, draining lymph nodes, adjacent tissues. Breast cancer patients provided tissue from their axillary draining lymph nodes. This clonotype was picked up many times. The antigen is unknown. CDR3 length equals 15 residues. From germline, CDR1 is MDHEN and CDR2 SYDVKM. V was cut by 3 bases and J by 3 bases, with 15 bases left in between. TCRdb re-called the multiplex PCR reads through MiXCR, storing one row per CDR3 protein. Of fewer than 200,000 distinct CDR3 sequences detected, 33% appear once; the ten largest clones hold approximately 3.9%. General study findings and limits: The lymph node origin of tumor T cells was framed as consistent with a hypothesis, not demonstrated. Compared with basal-like, luminal-like tumors shared significantly more repertoire with nontumor tissue. Tumor TCR diversity was below lymph nodes but above nontumor tissue.

This clonotype was obtained from a female donor with breast cancer. Some clones in this sample may be carry-over from other donors' samples. The sequenced sample consisted of axillary lymph node tissue. The chain carries TRBV28 and TRBJ2-7; D is possibly TRBD1 (7 bases). The CDR3 is CASSFGGTADYEQYF. DNA of the CDR3: TGTGCCAGCAGTTTTGGGGGGACAGCGGACTACGAGCAGTACTTC.